A single sample gave rise to the 22 T cell receptor beta chains below, sequenced in a study of blood T cell repertoires in COVID-19. Measured with immunoSEQ multiplex PCR; TCRdb has only the in-frame clones, and not every one. The sample has about 480,000 clones, roughly 91% seen once. Sequenced input: peripheral blood. The source of these receptors is a woman between 25 and 40 years old with acute or convalescent COVID-19.

J is TRBJ1-1 and V is TRBV7-9; no definite D call. V gave up 6 bases and J gave up 3 bases, with 14 bases separating them. Germline V gene sequence: CDR1 SEHNR, CDR2 FQNEAQ (reference sequence). There are 14 residues in the CDR3. CDR3 loop: CASSQGRVDTEAFF. CDR3 DNA: TGTGCCAGCAGTCAAGGGAGGGTGGACACTGAAGCTTTCTTT.

This clone was picked up a small number of times. The identical CDR3 is also encoded by other nucleotide sequences in the sample. The CDR3 coding sequence is TGCGCCAGCAGCCAAGAAAGTTGGGGTAGCGGGGGGGCTCGGACCGGGGAGCTGTTTTTT. It encodes CASSQESWGSGGARTGELFF. The chain has TRBV4-1 and TRBJ2-2; TRBD2 matches at 11 bases. There are 20 residues in the CDR3. V was clipped by 0 bases and J by 5 bases; unmatched bases: 14. The germline CDR1 and CDR2 sequences are MGHRA and YSYEKL.

This rearrangement joins TRBV5-1 to TRBJ2-5; tentative D call: TRBD1 (6 bases). Germline V gives CDR1 SGHRS, CDR2 YFSETQ. The CDR3 loop spans 15 amino acids. Trimming removed 2 bases from V and 5 bases from J, with 16 bases in between. This chain's CDR3 is CASSLSQGGSETQYF. As DNA, the CDR3 is TGCGCCAGCAGCTTATCACAGGGTGGGTCGGAGACCCAGTACTTC.

The V gene is TRBV11-2, the J gene TRBJ1-6; D gene ambiguous. Trimming took 1 base from V and 8 from J, leaving 3 bases between them. CDR3 length: 12 residues. Germline CDR1 reads SGHAT; CDR2 reads FQNNGV. The CDR3 region has the DNA TGTGCCAGCAGCTTAGCTGATTCACCCCTCCACTTT. Amino acids: CASSLADSPLHF.

This rearrangement joins TRBV5-1 to TRBJ2-7, with D perhaps matching TRBD1 (6 bases). Looked up from germline, CDR1 is SGHRS and CDR2 is YFSETQ. This CDR3 has 14 residues. V was cut by 4 bases and J by 0 bases, with 11 bases left in between. The CDR3 region is CASSQGQSSYEQYF. The DNA of the CDR3 is TGCGCCAGCAGCCAAGGACAGAGCTCCTACGAGCAGTACTTC.

The V call is TRBV12-5, the J call TRBJ2-6, with D perhaps matching TRBD1 (6 bases). This CDR3 region has 22 residues. Germline assignment: CDR1 LGHNT and CDR2 FRNRAP. V was cut by 0 bases and J by 0 bases, with 24 bases left in between. In DNA form, the CDR3 reads TGTGCTAGTGGTTTGGTCACAGGGTTAACGCTCGAGGCCCTCTCTGGGGCCAACGTCCTGACTTTC. Translating gives CASGLVTGLTLEALSGANVLTF.

This chain connects TRBV6-5 to TRBJ2-7; the match to TRBD2 covers 8 bases. From germline, CDR1 is MNHEY and CDR2 SVGAGI. V dropped 7 bases and J dropped 1; count of bases not matched to a gene: 9. The CDR3 contains 15 residues. CDR3: CASIPGGAGSYEQYF. CDR3 in DNA: TGTGCCAGCATCCCCGGGGGGGCAGGGTCCTACGAGCAGTACTTC.

This clone is a singleton in its sample. The J gene is TRBJ1-1, the V gene TRBV14, with D uncertain. The CDR3 length is 12 residues. Germline values: CDR1 SGHDN, CDR2 FVKESK. The V end was cut by 10 bases, the J end by 0 bases, with 9 bases between. CDR3: CAITELNTEAFF. In DNA, the CDR3 is TGTGCCATCACAGAGTTGAACACTGAAGCTTTCTTT.

The chain couples TRBV24-1 to TRBJ1-1; 7 bases agree with TRBD1. Germline loops: CDR1 KGHDR, CDR2 SFDVKD. Trimming removed 9 bases from V and 7 bases from J; junction bases left unmatched: 7. CDR3 length: 12 amino acids. CDR3 in DNA: TGTGCCACCCGGGACAGTAGTTATGAAGCTTTCTTT. Its protein is CATRDSSYEAFF.

This chain connects TRBV28 to TRBJ2-3; D call uncertain. Germline lookup yields CDR1 MDHEN and CDR2 SYDVKM. The CDR3 contains 13 residues. V dropped 3 bases and J dropped 8 bases, with 12 bases sitting between them. This CDR3 reads CASSLPLPGTQYF. CDR3 nucleotide sequence: TGTGCCAGCAGTTTGCCCCTTCCGGGTACGCAGTATTTT.

J is TRBJ1-4 and V is TRBV30; tentatively, D is TRBD1 (6 bases). The CDR3 sequence is 16 residues long. Germline V gene data show CDR1 as GTSNPN and CDR2 as SVGIG (reference sequence). V lost 3 bases to trimming and J lost 3 bases, with 17 bases between them. As DNA, the CDR3 is TGTGCCTGGAGAGCCCCAGGGGCGCCGGCTAATGAAAAACTGTTTTTT. Its protein product is CAWRAPGAPANEKLFF. The full variable domain, with the rest looked up from reference TRBV30 and TRBJ1-4, is SQTIHQWPATLVQPVGSPLSLECTVEGTSNPNLYWYRQAAGRGLQLLFYSVGIGQISSEVPQNLSASRPQDRQFILSSKKLLLSDSGFYLCAWRAPGAPANEKLFFGSGTQLSVL.

The chain links TRBV29-1 to TRBJ1-2; 7 nucleotides agree with TRBD1. V dropped 7 bases and J dropped 7; count of bases not matched to a gene: 6. Germline V gene data show CDR1 as SQVTM and CDR2 as ANQGSEA. The CDR3 covers 11 residues. The CDR3 sequence: CSAFYRGGYTF. The CDR3 DNA sequence: TGCAGCGCCTTCTACAGGGGTGGCTACACCTTC.

V and J are TRBV11-3 and TRBJ1-1, with D unclear. Looked up from germline, CDR1 is SGHNT and CDR2 is YENEEA. V gave up 5 bases and J gave up 0 bases, with 16 bases separating them. The CDR3 loop spans 16 amino acids. CDR3 protein: CASSPNSDTLNTEAFF. Written as DNA, the CDR3 is TGTGCCAGCAGCCCGAACAGTGATACGCTGAACACTGAAGCTTTCTTT.

The V gene is TRBV5-1, the J gene TRBJ2-1; D is unclear. V dropped 4 bases and J dropped 5 bases, with 10 bases sitting between them. CDR1 SGHRS and CDR2 YFSETQ come from the germline V gene. The CDR3 extends over 13 amino acids. CDR3: CASSPPQNNEQFF. The CDR3 DNA reads as TGCGCCAGCAGCCCCCCCCAGAACAATGAGCAGTTCTTC. The full variable domain, in which reference TRBV5-1 and TRBJ2-1 provide the parts outside the CDR3, is KAGVTQTPRYLIKTRGQQVTLSCSPISGHRSVSWYQQTPGQGLQFLFEYFSETQRNKGNFPGRFSGRQFSNSRSEMNVSTLELGDSALYLCASSPPQNNEQFFGPGTRLTVL.

V is TRBV6-6 and J is TRBJ2-5, with D perhaps matching TRBD2 (6 bases). The CDR3 consists of 14 residues. Trimming shortened V by 0 bases and J by 2 bases, and 7 bases separated the two germline ends. The germline V gene has CDR1 MNHNY and CDR2 SVGAGI (reference sequence). Here the CDR3 reads CASSYSAGQETQYF. The CDR3 DNA is TGTGCCAGCAGTTACTCCGCGGGACAAGAGACCCAGTACTTC.

This chain joins TRBV5-4 and TRBJ2-3, with 7 positions matching TRBD2. The germline V gene encodes CDR1 SGHNT and CDR2 YYREEE (reference sequence). Trimming took 4 bases from V and 6 from J; bases not matched to a gene: 2. The CDR3 is 12 residues long. In DNA form, the CDR3 reads TGTGCCAGCAGCGTGACTAGCGATACGCAGTATTTT. It specifies CASSVTSDTQYF.

The chain carries TRBV2 and TRBJ1-2, with TRBD1 identical over 7 bases. The length of the CDR3 is 14 residues. V was clipped by 2 bases and J by 8 bases; unmatched bases: 8. The germline gives CDR1 SNHLY, CDR2 FYNNEI. The CDR3 loop is CASSERAGGGGYTF. CDR3 in DNA: TGTGCCAGCAGTGAACGGGCAGGGGGAGGCGGCTACACCTTC.

This clone was detected once. The chain recombines TRBV9 with TRBJ2-3; 8 bases line up with TRBD2. The trim removed 0 bases at V and 5 bases at J, leaving 2 bases unmatched. CDR1 SGDLS and CDR2 YYNGEE come from the germline V gene. The CDR3 runs to 14 residues. The CDR3 here is CASSVAGGKDTQYF. CDR3 nucleotides: TGTGCCAGCAGCGTAGCGGGGGGGAAAGATACGCAGTATTTT.

V is TRBV6-5 and J is TRBJ2-1; TRBD2 aligns across 8 bases. CDR1 and CDR2 from the germline V gene are MNHEY and SVGAGI. V dropped 2 bases and J dropped 3; count of bases not matched to a gene: 3. This CDR3 has 15 amino acids. In DNA form, the CDR3 reads TGTGCCAGCAGTTACGGCGGGGGGATCTACAATGAGCAGTTCTTC. Translation gives CASSYGGGIYNEQFF.

The rearrangement uses TRBV19 and TRBJ2-5; 8 bases match TRBD2. With V trimmed by 3 bases and J by 4 bases, 7 bases remained unmatched. Germline V gene sequence: CDR1 LNHDA, CDR2 SQIVND (reference sequence). The CDR3 runs 15 residues. The CDR3 sequence: CASSMRGGGLETQYF. In DNA form, the CDR3 reads TGTGCCAGTAGTATGAGGGGCGGGGGGTTAGAGACCCAGTACTTC.

The chain combines TRBV7-2 with TRBJ1-2; no clear D gene. V lost 3 bases and J lost 7, with 12 bases in between. CDR3 size: 13 residues. Germline V gives CDR1 SGHTA, CDR2 FQGNSA. CDR3 amino acids: CASSFGGRAGYTF. The CDR3 nucleotides read TGTGCCAGCAGCTTCGGTGGGAGGGCTGGCTACACCTTC.

This sequence joins TRBV6-6 and TRBJ1-2; D is ambiguous. Trimming took 0 bases from V and 2 from J, leaving 7 bases between them. The CDR3 covers 14 residues. Germline V lookup: CDR1 MNHNY, CDR2 SVGAGI (reference sequence). CDR3 sequence: CASSYSTTNYGYTF. The CDR3 DNA is TGTGCCAGCAGTTACTCGACGACAAACTATGGCTACACCTTC.